The rows below give T cell receptor beta chains drawn from one sample of a study of T cells after yellow fever vaccination. TCRdb ran MiXCR on the 5' RACE reads and lists one entry per CDR3 protein. The sample lists 550,000 to 750,000 distinct CDR3 sequences; roughly 14% were seen once. Here the sequenced sample was PBMCs, taken on the day of the yellow fever booster vaccination. The source of these receptors is a young man who received the YFV17D yellow fever vaccine. CDR3s include the opening cysteine and the closing phenylalanine or tryptophan. Each record gives: V gene, J gene, D gene, clone size, CDR3 protein, CDR3 DNA. The D gene is left open where the match is weak. Expanded clones get a size class; other rows say once, few or many, or leave the size out.

TRBV4-1,TRBJ2-3,TRBD2,-,CASSQEGAGAVDTQYF,TGCGCCAGCAGCCAAGAGGGAGCGGGGGCGGTGGATACGCAGTATTTT
TRBV5-1,TRBJ2-3,TRBD2,-,CASSLYGTSGKGDTDTQYF,TGCGCCAGCAGCTTGTACGGGACTAGCGGGAAAGGGGACACAGATACGCAGTATTTT
TRBV7-2,TRBJ2-3,-,-,CASSFGGNPAADTQYF,TGTGCCAGCAGCTTTGGCGGAAACCCAGCAGCAGATACGCAGTATTTT
TRBV30,TRBJ2-7,-,-,CAWSVWGPNEQYF,TGTGCCTGGAGTGTATGGGGCCCCAACGAGCAGTACTTC
TRBV5-1,TRBJ2-3,-,-,CASSLQGHPTDTQYF,TGCGCCAGCAGCTTGCAAGGACACCCCACAGATACGCAGTATTTT
TRBV12-3/TRBV12-4,TRBJ1-1,-,-,CASSLARTNTEAFF,TGTGCCAGCAGTTTAGCGAGAACGAACACTGAAGCTTTCTTT
TRBV7-2,TRBJ2-1,-,-,CASSGRGPSGNEQFF,TGTGCCAGCAGCGGCAGGGGCCCAAGCGGGAATGAGCAGTTCTTC
TRBV5-6,TRBJ1-1,-,-,CASSLMGGANTEAFF,TGTGCCAGCAGCTTGATGGGAGGGGCCAACACTGAAGCTTTCTTT
TRBV3-1,TRBJ2-7,-,few,CASSQSDEQYF,TGTGCCAGCAGCCAATCTGACGAGCAGTACTTC
TRBV7-9,TRBJ2-6,-,many,CASSPTWAGANVLTF,TGTGCCAGCAGCCCGACGTGGGCTGGGGCCAACGTCCTGACTTTC
TRBV27,TRBJ2-5,-,few,CASRSLRGKEFQETQYF,TGTGCCAGCAGATCACTTCGAGGGAAGGAGTTTCAAGAGACCCAGTACTTC
TRBV5-4,TRBJ2-5,-,few,CASSLTIQETQYF,TGTGCCAGCAGCTTGACCATCCAGGAGACCCAGTACTTC
TRBV20-1,TRBJ2-7,-,many,CSAEAPGSDDEQYF,TGCAGTGCAGAAGCTCCGGGGTCGGACGACGAGCAGTACTTC
TRBV28,TRBJ2-4,-,few,CASSQSTLAKNIQYF,TGTGCCAGCAGCCAGAGTACCCTAGCCAAAAACATTCAGTACTTC
TRBV7-2,TRBJ2-2,TRBD1,-,CASSVTGGPPNTGELFF,TGTGCCAGCAGCGTAACAGGGGGCCCCCCGAACACCGGGGAGCTGTTTTTT
TRBV4-3,TRBJ2-7,-,-,CASSQVWKGVMGEQYF,TGCGCCAGCAGCCAAGTCTGGAAGGGGGTAATGGGGGAGCAGTACTTC
TRBV20-1,TRBJ2-7,-,-,CSARVRGSYEQYF,TGCAGTGCTAGGGTCAGGGGATCCTACGAGCAGTACTTC
TRBV7-7,TRBJ2-2,-,few,CASSLGRAGELFF,TGTGCTAGCAGCTTAGGCAGGGCCGGGGAGCTGTTTTTT
TRBV15,TRBJ2-1,TRBD1,-,CATSITPGQIINEQFF,TGTGCCACCAGCATCACTCCGGGACAGATTATCAATGAGCAGTTCTTC
TRBV20-1,TRBJ2-1,TRBD2,few,CSVKTSGLSYNEQFF,TGCAGTGTTAAAACTAGCGGCCTATCCTACAATGAGCAGTTCTTC
TRBV20-1,TRBJ2-1,TRBD1,few,CSAGTASYNEQFF,TGCAGTGCTGGGACAGCGTCCTACAATGAGCAGTTCTTC
TRBV6-1,TRBJ2-1,TRBD1,few,CASTLTGGSYNEQFF,TGTGCCAGCACTCTGACAGGGGGGAGTTACAATGAGCAGTTCTTC
TRBV29-1,TRBJ2-7,-,-,CSVSPGLYEQYF,TGCAGCGTTTCCCCAGGGCTCTACGAGCAGTACTTC
TRBV23-1,TRBJ2-3,TRBD1,-,CASSQFRPGQGFEVEKATDTQYF,TGCGCCAGCAGTCAATTTCGCCCGGGACAGGGATTTGAGGTTGAGAAAGCCACAGATACGCAGTATTTT
TRBV20-1,TRBJ2-4,TRBD2,many,CSASRTSGRGTGLSSKNIQYF,TGCAGTGCCTCCCGGACTAGCGGGAGGGGTACCGGTTTGTCTTCCAAAAACATTCAGTACTTC
TRBV10-3,TRBJ2-7,-,-,CAIPQGNSDEQYF,TGTGCCATTCCACAGGGAAACAGCGACGAGCAGTACTTC
TRBV12-3/TRBV12-4,TRBJ1-5,TRBD1,many,CASSSGGQPQHF,TGTGCCAGCAGCTCAGGGGGACAGCCCCAGCATTTT
TRBV5-5,TRBJ2-7,-,many,CASREGSSYEQYF,TGTGCCAGCAGGGAAGGAAGCTCCTACGAGCAGTACTTC
TRBV25-1,TRBJ2-1,-,few,CASRERGAHSEQFF,TGTGCCAGCAGGGAGAGGGGGGCGCATAGTGAGCAGTTCTTC
TRBV5-1,TRBJ2-5,-,-,CASSLNQQGARETQYF,TGCGCCAGCAGCTTAAACCAACAGGGCGCACGGGAGACCCAGTACTTC
TRBV20-1,TRBJ1-5,-,-,CSARVDRLSNQPQHF,TGCAGTGCTAGAGTTGACAGATTGAGCAATCAGCCCCAGCATTTT
TRBV28,TRBJ2-7,TRBD1,-,CASSSGQKNYEQYF,TGTGCCAGCAGTTCGGGACAGAAAAATTACGAGCAGTACTTC
TRBV3-1,TRBJ1-5,-,few,CASSQTGSSNQPQHF,TGTGCCAGCAGCCAAACAGGGTCGAGCAATCAGCCCCAGCATTTT
TRBV10-2,TRBJ2-1,TRBD2,-,CASRAPGGGANNEQFF,TGCGCCAGCAGGGCCCCCGGGGGGGGCGCCAACAATGAGCAGTTCTTC
TRBV11-2,TRBJ2-1,TRBD2,many,CASSLDPTSGRWNEQFF,TGTGCCAGCAGCCTAGACCCTACTAGCGGGAGATGGAATGAGCAGTTCTTC
TRBV7-2,TRBJ2-3,-,-,CASSLASIPTDTQYF,TGTGCCAGCAGCTTAGCTAGCATCCCCACAGATACGCAGTATTTT
TRBV11-3,TRBJ1-4,-,many,CASSSPLDSATNEKLFF,TGTGCCAGCAGCTCACCTCTGGACAGTGCAACTAATGAAAAACTGTTTTTT
TRBV20-1,TRBJ2-2,-,few,CSARSWADTGELFF,TGCAGTGCTAGATCCTGGGCAGACACCGGGGAGCTGTTTTTT
TRBV12-3/TRBV12-4,TRBJ2-7,-,few,CASTPGPPYEQYF,TGTGCCAGCACACCCGGGCCCCCCTACGAGCAGTACTTC
TRBV28,TRBJ2-6,TRBD1,-,CASSPGDRGSGANVLTF,TGTGCCAGCAGTCCGGGTGACAGGGGATCTGGGGCCAACGTCCTGACTTTC
TRBV4-2,TRBJ2-1,TRBD2,few,CASSQDPSGKVEQFF,TGTGCCAGCAGCCAAGATCCTAGCGGGAAGGTTGAGCAGTTCTTC
TRBV12-3/TRBV12-4,TRBJ1-5,TRBD1,few,CASRGQEYQPQHF,TGTGCCAGCAGGGGACAGGAGTACCAGCCCCAGCATTTT
TRBV29-1,TRBJ2-6,-,-,CSVAVASGANVLTF,TGCAGCGTTGCGGTAGCTTCTGGGGCCAACGTCCTGACTTTC
TRBV5-1,TRBJ1-3,-,-,CASRESVSGNTIYF,TGCGCCAGCAGGGAGAGTGTCTCTGGAAACACCATATATTTT
TRBV20-1,TRBJ1-5,-,few,CSARGEGNQPQHF,TGCAGTGCTAGGGGGGAGGGCAATCAGCCCCAGCATTTT
TRBV15,TRBJ2-1,-,few,CATSLTSTYNEQFF,TGTGCCACCAGCCTTACTAGTACCTACAATGAGCAGTTCTTC
TRBV11-2,TRBJ2-5,-,few,CASSFLLEGTKETQYF,TGTGCCAGCAGCTTCCTGCTAGAGGGGACAAAAGAGACCCAGTACTTC
TRBV6-5,TRBJ2-3,-,-,CASSYPGAGKDTQYF,TGTGCCAGCAGTTACCCGGGGGCAGGGAAAGATACGCAGTATTTT
TRBV19,TRBJ2-1,-,few,CASSRAGTYNEQFF,TGTGCCAGTAGTCGGGCAGGAACCTACAATGAGCAGTTCTTC
TRBV7-8,TRBJ2-5,-,-,CASSLVRVRGPAETQYF,TGTGCCAGCAGCTTAGTCAGAGTCAGGGGTCCGGCGGAGACCCAGTACTTC
TRBV20-1,TRBJ2-4,-,few,CSAHSGKNIQYF,TGCAGTGCGCATAGCGGAAAAAACATTCAGTACTTC
TRBV7-9,TRBJ2-1,-,few,CASSSGPGKPSYNEQFF,TGTGCCAGCAGCTCTGGTCCGGGAAAACCTTCCTACAATGAGCAGTTCTTC
TRBV9,TRBJ2-5,-,-,CASSVGGGHSGTQYF,TGTGCCAGCAGCGTAGGAGGGGGGCATTCAGGGACCCAGTACTTC